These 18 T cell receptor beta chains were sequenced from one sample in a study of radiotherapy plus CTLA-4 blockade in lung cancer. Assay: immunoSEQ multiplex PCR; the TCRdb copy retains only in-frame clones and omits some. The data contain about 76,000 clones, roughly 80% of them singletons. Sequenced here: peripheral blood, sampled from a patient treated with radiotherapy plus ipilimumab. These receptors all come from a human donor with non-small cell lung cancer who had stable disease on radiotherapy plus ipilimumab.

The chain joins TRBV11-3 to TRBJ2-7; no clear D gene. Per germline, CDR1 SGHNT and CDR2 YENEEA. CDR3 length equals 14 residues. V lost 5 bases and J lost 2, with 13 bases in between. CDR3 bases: TGTGCCAGCAGCCCCTTTGACAAACCCTACGAGCAGTACTTC. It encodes CASSPFDKPYEQYF. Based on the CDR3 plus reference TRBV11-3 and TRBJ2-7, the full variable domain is EAGVVQSPRYKIIEKKQPVAFWCNPISGHNTLYWYLQNLGQGPELLIRYENEEAVDDSQLPKDRFSAERLKGVDSTLKIQPAELGDSAVYLCASSPFDKPYEQYFGPGTRLTVT.

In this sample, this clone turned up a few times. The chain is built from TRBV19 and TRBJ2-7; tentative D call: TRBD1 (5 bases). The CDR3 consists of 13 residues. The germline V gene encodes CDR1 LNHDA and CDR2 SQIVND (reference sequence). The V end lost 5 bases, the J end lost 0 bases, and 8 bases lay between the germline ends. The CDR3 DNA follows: TGTGCCAGTAGTGGGCAGGGCTCCTACGAGCAGTACTTC. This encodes CASSGQGSYEQYF.

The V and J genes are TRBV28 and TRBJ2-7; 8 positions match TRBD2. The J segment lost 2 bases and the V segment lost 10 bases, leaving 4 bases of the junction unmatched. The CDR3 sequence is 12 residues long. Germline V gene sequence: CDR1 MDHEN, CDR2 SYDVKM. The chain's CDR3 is CATGTRTYEQYF. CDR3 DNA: TGTGCCACCGGGACTAGAACCTACGAGCAGTACTTC.

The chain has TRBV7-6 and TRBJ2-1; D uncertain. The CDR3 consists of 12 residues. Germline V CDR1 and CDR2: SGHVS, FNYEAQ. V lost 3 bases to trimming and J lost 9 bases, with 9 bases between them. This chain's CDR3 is CASSFLTFEQFF. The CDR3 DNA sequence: TGTGCCAGCAGCTTTCTGACTTTTGAGCAGTTCTTC. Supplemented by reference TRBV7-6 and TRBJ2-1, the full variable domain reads GAGVSQSPRYKVTKRGQDVALRCDPISGHVSLYWYRQALGQGPEFLTYFNYEAQQDKSGLPNDRFSAERPEGSISTLTIQRTEQRDSAMYRCASSFLTFEQFFGPGTRLTVL.

The CDR3 region has the DNA TGTGCCAGCAGCTTAGCCGGATGGGGAGAGACCCAGTACTTC. This translates into CASSLAGWGETQYF. This sequence joins TRBV11-3 and TRBJ2-5; D is uncertain. This CDR3 has 14 residues. Germline loops: CDR1 SGHNT, CDR2 YENEEA. Trimming removed 1 base at V and 4 bases at J, with 10 bases between.

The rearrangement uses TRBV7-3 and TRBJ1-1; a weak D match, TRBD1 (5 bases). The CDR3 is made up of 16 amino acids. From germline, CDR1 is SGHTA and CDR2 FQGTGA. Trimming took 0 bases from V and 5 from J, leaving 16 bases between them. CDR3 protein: CASSLTGPGVKTEAFF. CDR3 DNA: TGTGCCAGCAGCTTAACTGGGCCGGGGGTTAAGACTGAAGCTTTCTTT.

In nucleotides, the CDR3 is TGTGCCAGCAGTCCCTACATCGGGTCACCCCTCCACTTT. Encoded protein: CASSPYIGSPLHF. The V gene is TRBV7-9, the J gene TRBJ1-6, with D unclear. Germline CDR1 is SEHNR and CDR2 is FQNEAQ (reference sequence). There are 13 residues in the CDR3. The germline V and J ends were trimmed by 6 bases and 10 bases, with 13 bases remaining between them.

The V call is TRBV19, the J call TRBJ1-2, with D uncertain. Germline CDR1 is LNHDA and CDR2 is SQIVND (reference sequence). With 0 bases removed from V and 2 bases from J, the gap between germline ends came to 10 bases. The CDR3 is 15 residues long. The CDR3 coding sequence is TGTGCCAGTAGTATAGAGGGCACCTTCAACTATGGCTACACCTTC. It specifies CASSIEGTFNYGYTF.

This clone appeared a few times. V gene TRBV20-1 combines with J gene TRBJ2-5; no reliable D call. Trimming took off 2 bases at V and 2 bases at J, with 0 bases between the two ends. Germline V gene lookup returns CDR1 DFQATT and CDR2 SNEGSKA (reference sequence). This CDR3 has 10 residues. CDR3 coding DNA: TGCAGTGCTAGACAAGAGACCCAGTACTTC. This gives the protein CSARQETQYF.

The CDR3 here is CASSLIASSYNEQFF. The CDR3 nucleotides are TGTGCCAGCAGCTTAATCGCGAGCTCCTACAATGAGCAGTTCTTC. The genes are TRBV7-3 and TRBJ2-1; D is ambiguous. Germline assignment: CDR1 SGHTA and CDR2 FQGTGA. The V and J ends lost 1 base and 0 bases respectively, with 7 bases between them. The CDR3 is 15 residues long.

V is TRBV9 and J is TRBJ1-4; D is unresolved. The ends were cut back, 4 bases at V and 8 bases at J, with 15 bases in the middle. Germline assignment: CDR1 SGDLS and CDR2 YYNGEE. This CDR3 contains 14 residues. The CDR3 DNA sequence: TGTGCCAGCAGCTTTACGGGAGGAAGAGAAAAACTGTTTTTT. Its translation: CASSFTGGREKLFF.

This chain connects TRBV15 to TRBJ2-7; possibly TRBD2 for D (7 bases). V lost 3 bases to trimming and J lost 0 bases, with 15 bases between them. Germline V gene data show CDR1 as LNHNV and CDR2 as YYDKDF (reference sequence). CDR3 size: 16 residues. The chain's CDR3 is CATSSLRGALSYEQYF. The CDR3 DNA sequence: TGTGCCACCAGCAGCCTACGGGGGGCCCTCTCCTACGAGCAGTACTTC.

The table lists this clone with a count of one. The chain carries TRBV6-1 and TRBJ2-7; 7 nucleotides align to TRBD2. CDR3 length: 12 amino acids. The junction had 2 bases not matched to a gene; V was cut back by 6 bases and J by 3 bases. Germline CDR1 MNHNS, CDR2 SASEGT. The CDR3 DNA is TGTGCCAGCAGAAGGGACTACTACGAGCAGTACTTC. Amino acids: CASRRDYYEQYF.

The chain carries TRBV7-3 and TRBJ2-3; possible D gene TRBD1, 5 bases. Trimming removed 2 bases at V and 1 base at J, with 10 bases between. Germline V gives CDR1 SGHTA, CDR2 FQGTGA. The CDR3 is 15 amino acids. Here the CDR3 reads CASSLYVGGTDTQYF. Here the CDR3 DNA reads TGTGCCAGCAGCTTATATGTAGGGGGCACAGATACGCAGTATTTT.

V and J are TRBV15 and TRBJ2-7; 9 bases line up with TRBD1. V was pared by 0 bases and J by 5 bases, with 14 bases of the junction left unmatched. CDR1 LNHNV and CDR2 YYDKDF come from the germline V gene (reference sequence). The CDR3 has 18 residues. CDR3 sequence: CATSRDSNTGTGNHEQYF. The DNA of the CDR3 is TGTGCCACCAGCAGAGATTCTAATACCGGGACAGGGAACCACGAGCAGTACTTC.

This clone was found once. The CDR3 sequence: CSVHNPRRNTEAFF. In nucleotides, the CDR3 is TGCAGCGTTCATAACCCCCGCAGGAACACTGAAGCTTTCTTT. The chain has TRBV29-1 and TRBJ1-1; unclear D gene. The germline CDR1 and CDR2 sequences are SQVTM and ANQGSEA. The length of the CDR3 is 14 residues. V lost 5 bases to trimming and J lost 1 base, with 14 bases between them.

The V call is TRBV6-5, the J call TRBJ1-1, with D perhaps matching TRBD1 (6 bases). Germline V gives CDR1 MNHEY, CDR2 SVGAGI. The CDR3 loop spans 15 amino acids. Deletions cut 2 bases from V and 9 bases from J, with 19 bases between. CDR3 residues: CASSYEGGGGKKAFF. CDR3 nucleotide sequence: TGTGCCAGCAGTTACGAGGGGGGTGGAGGGAAGAAAGCTTTCTTT.

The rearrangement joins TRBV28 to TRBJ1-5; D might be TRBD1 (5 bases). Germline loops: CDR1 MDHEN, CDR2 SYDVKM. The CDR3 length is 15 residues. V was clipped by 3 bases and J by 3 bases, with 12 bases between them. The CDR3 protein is CASSLDSGPNQPQHF. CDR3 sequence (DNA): TGTGCCAGCAGTTTGGACTCAGGGCCCAATCAGCCCCAGCATTTT. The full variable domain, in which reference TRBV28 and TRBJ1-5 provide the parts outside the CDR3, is DVKVTQSSRYLVKRTGEKVFLECVQDMDHENMFWYRQDPGLGLRLIYFSYDVKMKEKGDIPEGYSVSREKKERFSLILESASTNQTSMYLCASSLDSGPNQPQHFGDGTRLSIL.